These T cell receptor beta chains were read from a single sample in a study of CD8+ T cells in alopecia areata. The data were produced by immunoSEQ multiplex PCR, yet TCRdb's version contains in-frame clones alone and is incomplete. The sample yields about 180,000 clones, roughly 63% seen once. Sequenced material: CD4+ T cells sorted from blood, taken at week 0. The receptors derive from a human donor with alopecia areata. Both conserved end residues are part of each CDR3. A D gene is named only where the DNA matches it firmly. Expanded clones are given a class, and other clones once, few, many or no size at all.

cdr3_nt: TGCAGCGTGGGACAGGGGAATGAGCAGTTCTTC
cdr3_aa: CSVGQGNEQFF
v_call: TRBV29-1
d_call: TRBD1
j_call: TRBJ2-1
clone_size: .

cdr3_nt: TGCAGCGTTGAAGGGCTAGCGGGGGGACCAGGTGGCACAGATACGCAGTATTTT
cdr3_aa: CSVEGLAGGPGGTDTQYF
v_call: TRBV29-1
d_call: TRBD2
j_call: TRBJ2-3
clone_size: .

cdr3_nt: TGCAGCGTTCCCCGAAAAGGGACAGGGGGCGCGTTAGGGGAGCTGTTTTTT
cdr3_aa: CSVPRKGTGGALGELFF
v_call: TRBV29-1
d_call: TRBD1
j_call: TRBJ2-2
clone_size: .

cdr3_nt: TGCAGTGTGGATGGCTACAATGAGCAGTTCTTC
cdr3_aa: CSVDGYNEQFF
v_call: TRBV20-1
d_call: .
j_call: TRBJ2-1
clone_size: few

cdr3_nt: TGTGCCAGCAGCGGACAGGGGAACACTGAAGCTTTCTTT
cdr3_aa: CASSGQGNTEAFF
v_call: TRBV11-2
d_call: TRBD1
j_call: TRBJ1-1
clone_size: .

cdr3_nt: TGTGCCACCCGGTTCACAGATACGCAGTATTTT
cdr3_aa: CATRFTDTQYF
v_call: TRBV27
d_call: .
j_call: TRBJ2-3
clone_size: .

cdr3_nt: TGCAGCGTTGTAAGCGGGGTGAATACGCAGTATTTT
cdr3_aa: CSVVSGVNTQYF
v_call: TRBV29-1
d_call: TRBD2
j_call: TRBJ2-3
clone_size: few

cdr3_nt: TGTGCCAGCTCACCGGAGACTAACTATGGCTACACCTTC
cdr3_aa: CASSPETNYGYTF
v_call: TRBV18
d_call: .
j_call: TRBJ1-2
clone_size: .

cdr3_nt: TGCAGCGCCAAAGTTACAGGGGCCGGGGCCAACGTCCTGACTTTC
cdr3_aa: CSAKVTGAGANVLTF
v_call: TRBV29-1
d_call: TRBD1
j_call: TRBJ2-6
clone_size: .

cdr3_nt: TGTGCCAGCAGTTTAACCGGGACAGGGAACAATGGCTACACCTTC
cdr3_aa: CASSLTGTGNNGYTF
v_call: TRBV6-5
d_call: TRBD1
j_call: TRBJ1-2
clone_size: few

cdr3_nt: TGCAGCGTCGACAGGGAAGACACCGGGGAGCTGTTTTTT
cdr3_aa: CSVDREDTGELFF
v_call: TRBV29-1
d_call: TRBD1
j_call: TRBJ2-2
clone_size: .

cdr3_nt: TGCAGCGGGATGGACAGCCAAGCTTTCTTT
cdr3_aa: CSGMDSQAFF
v_call: TRBV29-1
d_call: .
j_call: TRBJ1-1
clone_size: .

cdr3_nt: TGTGCCAGCAGTGATTGGGCAGCAGGGGAAGCTTTCTTT
cdr3_aa: CASSDWAAGEAFF
v_call: TRBV2
d_call: .
j_call: TRBJ1-1
clone_size: few

cdr3_nt: TGTGCCAGCAGTCCCCGACTAGCGGGGGGCCTTTCGCTATCCTACAATGAGCAGTTCTTC
cdr3_aa: CASSPRLAGGLSLSYNEQFF
v_call: TRBV27
d_call: TRBD2
j_call: TRBJ2-1
clone_size: .

cdr3_nt: TGTGCCAGCAGTTTTCAGGTCTCCTACGAGCAGTACTTC
cdr3_aa: CASSFQVSYEQYF
v_call: TRBV27
d_call: .
j_call: TRBJ2-7
clone_size: .

cdr3_nt: TGTGCCTGGAATCGCGGCAGTCACTATGGCTACACCTTC
cdr3_aa: CAWNRGSHYGYTF
v_call: TRBV30
d_call: .
j_call: TRBJ1-2
clone_size: .

cdr3_nt: TGTGCCAGCAGTGCCCCTGAGGGACACGGGACGCGTGGCTACACCTTC
cdr3_aa: CASSAPEGHGTRGYTF
v_call: TRBV25-1
d_call: .
j_call: TRBJ1-2
clone_size: few

cdr3_nt: TGTGCCAGCAGCCCCCCATGGCCGGGGCAGCCCCAGCATTTT
cdr3_aa: CASSPPWPGQPQHF
v_call: TRBV7-2
d_call: .
j_call: TRBJ1-5
clone_size: few

cdr3_nt: TGCAGCGTCGGCGGACAGCCCCAAGAGACCCAGTACTTC
cdr3_aa: CSVGGQPQETQYF
v_call: TRBV29-1
d_call: .
j_call: TRBJ2-5
clone_size: .

cdr3_nt: TGTGCCAGCAGTTTAGGCGGGGGGCTTTATGAGCAGTTCTTC
cdr3_aa: CASSLGGGLYEQFF
v_call: TRBV28
d_call: TRBD2
j_call: TRBJ2-1
clone_size: .

cdr3_nt: TGTGCCAGCTCACCCGGGGGCCATCAGTTCTTC
cdr3_aa: CASSPGGHQFF
v_call: TRBV18
d_call: .
j_call: TRBJ2-1
clone_size: few

cdr3_nt: TGTGCCAGTGGGAGGACTAGCGGCCCAGATACGCAGTATTTT
cdr3_aa: CASGRTSGPDTQYF
v_call: TRBV19
d_call: TRBD2
j_call: TRBJ2-3
clone_size: .

cdr3_nt: TGCAGCGTTGTCCCGGGACTAGCGGGGGAGTACGAGCAGTACTTC
cdr3_aa: CSVVPGLAGEYEQYF
v_call: TRBV29-1
d_call: TRBD2
j_call: TRBJ2-7
clone_size: .

cdr3_nt: TGTGCCAGCAGCTTACAAGTAGGTGAGCAGTTCTTC
cdr3_aa: CASSLQVGEQFF
v_call: TRBV7-3
d_call: .
j_call: TRBJ2-1
clone_size: .

cdr3_nt: TGCAGCGTTGTATCAGGGAACGATGGCTACACCTTC
cdr3_aa: CSVVSGNDGYTF
v_call: TRBV29-1
d_call: .
j_call: TRBJ1-2
clone_size: .

cdr3_nt: TGTGCCTGGAGTGCGGGACAGCCCTACGAGCAGTACTTC
cdr3_aa: CAWSAGQPYEQYF
v_call: TRBV30
d_call: TRBD1
j_call: TRBJ2-7
clone_size: .

cdr3_nt: TGTGCCTGGAGTGTACGGACAGGGAATTCACCCCTCCACTTT
cdr3_aa: CAWSVRTGNSPLHF
v_call: TRBV30
d_call: TRBD1
j_call: TRBJ1-6
clone_size: few

cdr3_nt: TGTGCCAGCAGCCCCAAGACGACCTCTGGGGCCAACGTCCTGACTTTC
cdr3_aa: CASSPKTTSGANVLTF
v_call: TRBV11-2
d_call: .
j_call: TRBJ2-6
clone_size: few

cdr3_nt: TGTGCCAGCAGCCGATTAGACAAGGAGAACACTGAAGCTTTCTTT
cdr3_aa: CASSRLDKENTEAFF
v_call: TRBV14
d_call: .
j_call: TRBJ1-1
clone_size: few

cdr3_nt: TGCAGCGTAGCCACAGGGACTATAGAGCAGTTCTTC
cdr3_aa: CSVATGTIEQFF
v_call: TRBV29-1
d_call: .
j_call: TRBJ2-1
clone_size: .

cdr3_nt: TGCAGCGTTGAGGGCAGAAGCACAGATACGCAGTATTTT
cdr3_aa: CSVEGRSTDTQYF
v_call: TRBV29-1
d_call: .
j_call: TRBJ2-3
clone_size: few

cdr3_nt: TGCAGCGTTGAAGGGGGCACTGAAGCTTTCTTT
cdr3_aa: CSVEGGTEAFF
v_call: TRBV29-1
d_call: .
j_call: TRBJ1-1
clone_size: .

cdr3_nt: TGTGCCAGCAACCTAGACAGCTCCTATAATTCACCCCTCCACTTT
cdr3_aa: CASNLDSSYNSPLHF
v_call: TRBV6-6
d_call: .
j_call: TRBJ1-6
clone_size: few

cdr3_nt: TGTGCCAGCAGCCAAGGGGGACTCACCGGGGAGCTGTTTTTT
cdr3_aa: CASSQGGLTGELFF
v_call: TRBV4-2
d_call: .
j_call: TRBJ2-2
clone_size: .

cdr3_nt: TGTGCCATCAGTGGGGGGGTGGCGGAGACCCAGTACTTC
cdr3_aa: CAISGGVAETQYF
v_call: TRBV10-3
d_call: .
j_call: TRBJ2-5
clone_size: .

cdr3_nt: TGCGCCAGCAGCCAAGATTGGAGGATGAACACTGAAGCTTTCTTT
cdr3_aa: CASSQDWRMNTEAFF
v_call: TRBV4-3
d_call: .
j_call: TRBJ1-1
clone_size: .

cdr3_nt: TGTGCCAGCGGCACTGAGACAGGAGCTGAAGCTTTCTTT
cdr3_aa: CASGTETGAEAFF
v_call: TRBV28
d_call: .
j_call: TRBJ1-1
clone_size: .

cdr3_nt: TGTGCCAGCAGCGTAGCTCTGGCAGACTATGGCTACACCTTC
cdr3_aa: CASSVALADYGYTF
v_call: TRBV9
d_call: .
j_call: TRBJ1-2
clone_size: .

cdr3_nt: TGTGCCAGCAGTGAAATAGGTAGCGGGGCTGAGACCCAGTACTTC
cdr3_aa: CASSEIGSGAETQYF
v_call: TRBV6-1
d_call: TRBD2
j_call: TRBJ2-5
clone_size: few

cdr3_nt: TGTGCCAGCAGTTACCCCTTTGGGGGCGAAGGGACCCAGTACTTC
cdr3_aa: CASSYPFGGEGTQYF
v_call: TRBV6-6
d_call: .
j_call: TRBJ2-5
clone_size: .

cdr3_nt: TGCGCCAGCAGCTTCTTTGGGGGACCCTCTCAGCCCCAGCATTTT
cdr3_aa: CASSFFGGPSQPQHF
v_call: TRBV5-1
d_call: .
j_call: TRBJ1-5
clone_size: .

cdr3_nt: TGCAGCGTTGGCAACACCGACGGGTCACCCCTCCACTTT
cdr3_aa: CSVGNTDGSPLHF
v_call: TRBV29-1
d_call: .
j_call: TRBJ1-6
clone_size: .

cdr3_nt: TGCAGCTTTGCCTCCAGCCCCAATCAGCCCCAGCATTTT
cdr3_aa: CSFASSPNQPQHF
v_call: TRBV29-1
d_call: .
j_call: TRBJ1-5
clone_size: .

cdr3_nt: TGCAGCGTGCGGGGGAACGGTGAAAAACTGTTTTTT
cdr3_aa: CSVRGNGEKLFF
v_call: TRBV29-1
d_call: .
j_call: TRBJ1-4
clone_size: .

cdr3_nt: TGCAGCGTTGAGACAGAGAACAAAAACATTCAGTACTTC
cdr3_aa: CSVETENKNIQYF
v_call: TRBV29-1
d_call: .
j_call: TRBJ2-4
clone_size: .

cdr3_nt: TGCAGCGTTGGACAGCTAATGAACACTGAAGCTTTCTTT
cdr3_aa: CSVGQLMNTEAFF
v_call: TRBV29-1
d_call: .
j_call: TRBJ1-1
clone_size: .

cdr3_nt: TGCGCCAGCAGTCAATCCCTGACAGCCTATGGCTACACCTTC
cdr3_aa: CASSQSLTAYGYTF
v_call: TRBV23-1
d_call: .
j_call: TRBJ1-2
clone_size: few

cdr3_nt: TGCGCCAGCAGCCAATCCTCAGGGGGCTTCACAGATACGCAGTATTTT
cdr3_aa: CASSQSSGGFTDTQYF
v_call: TRBV4-1
d_call: TRBD1
j_call: TRBJ2-3
clone_size: .

cdr3_nt: TGTGCCAGCAGCTTAGCAACACGAACTAGCACAGATACGCAGTATTTT
cdr3_aa: CASSLATRTSTDTQYF
v_call: TRBV7-6
d_call: .
j_call: TRBJ2-3
clone_size: .